These 16 T cell receptor beta chains share one sample of origin, sequenced in a study of breast tumors, draining lymph nodes, adjacent tissues. Axillary draining lymph nodes of breast cancer patients supplied the node samples. Each CDR3 protein is one row after TCRdb ran MiXCR on the multiplex PCR reads. The profile shows 290,000 or so distinct CDR3 sequences, roughly 30% of them singletons. Sequencing input: axillary lymph node tissue. Receptors were obtained from a female donor with breast cancer. Some clones in this sample may be carry-over from other donors' samples.

Many counts were recorded for this clonotype. This chain connects TRBV2 to TRBJ2-1; D not resolved. From germline, CDR1 is SNHLY and CDR2 FYNNEI. Between the trimmed V and J ends, which lost 9 bases and 6 bases, there was a span of 12 bases. CDR3 length: 12 amino acids. The CDR3 reads CARSTDPNEQFF. The CDR3 DNA is TGTGCCAGATCCACCGATCCCAATGAGCAGTTCTTC.

Concerning this clonotype itself: A much larger clone is a single base away; this may be a read error. The chain is built from TRBV7-3 and TRBJ1-6; 8 bases are a match to TRBD1. Germline CDR1 is SGHTA and CDR2 is FQGTGA. There are 14 residues in the CDR3. The CDR3, as DNA: TGTGCCAGCAGCCCGGACAGGGAGAATTCACCCCTCTACTTT. This gives the protein CASSPDRENSPLYF.

This clonotype was counted many times. This sequence joins TRBV11-2 and TRBJ1-2, with 7 bases identical to TRBD1. This CDR3 region has 15 residues. After removal of 4 bases from V and 3 bases from J, the junction contained 8 bases not matched to a gene. In germline, CDR1 is SGHAT, CDR2 FQNNGV. In DNA, the CDR3 is TGTGCCAGCAGCTCCCGACAGGGTTGGGACTATGGCTACACCTTC. Protein sequence: CASSSRQGWDYGYTF.

About this clonotype itself: This clone may be a read error of a much larger clone one base away. V gene TRBV10-2 combines with J gene TRBJ2-1, with a possible D match to TRBD1 (5 bases). The CDR3 contains 13 residues. CDR1 and CDR2 (germline): WSHSY, SAAADI. The CDR3 protein is CASSTGRTNLGLF. The DNA for the CDR3 is TGCGCCAGCAGCACCGGACGAACTAACCTGGGGCTCTTC.

In regard to this clonotype: A read error is possible here, since a much larger clone lies one base away. The chain uses TRBV7-6 and TRBJ2-7; 7 nucleotides agree with TRBD2. Germline values: CDR1 SGHVS, CDR2 FNYEAQ. The CDR3 loop spans 15 amino acids. Written as DNA, the CDR3 is TGTGCCAGCAGCTTAGGGGGGGGGAGCTCCTACGAGCAGCACTTC. This encodes CASSLGGGSSYEQHF.

This clonotype occurred many times. CDR3 residues: CASSHRGGGYEQYF. The CDR3 DNA follows: TGTGCCAGCAGCCACCGCGGGGGGGGGTACGAGCAGTACTTC. The rearrangement links TRBV7-2 to TRBJ2-7; the match to TRBD2 covers 9 bases. Trimming at V came to 5 bases and at J to 4 bases, leaving 6 bases not matched to a gene. CDR3 length equals 14 residues. The germline gives CDR1 SGHTA, CDR2 FQGNSA.

Many counts were recorded for this clonotype. The CDR3 region has the DNA TGTGCCAGCACCCTAAGGCTGGGGGGAGGCACAGATACGCAGTATTTT. Encoded protein: CASTLRLGGGTDTQYF. V gene TRBV6-1 combines with J gene TRBJ2-3; maybe TRBD2 (6 bases). The germline gives CDR1 MNHNS, CDR2 SASEGT. The V end lost 7 bases, the J end lost 1 base, and 18 bases lay between the germline ends. The CDR3 is made up of 16 amino acids.

This clonotype was counted many times. CDR3 loop: CASSYNYEQYF. CDR3 DNA: TGCGCCAGCAGCTACAACTACGAGCAGTACTTC. This chain joins TRBV5-1 and TRBJ2-7; D gene ambiguous. V shed 3 bases and J shed 3 bases, with 4 bases lying between them. Germline CDR1 is SGHRS and CDR2 is YFSETQ. The CDR3 spans 11 residues.

On this clonotype: A much larger clone lies a single base off, so this may be a read error. This rearrangement joins TRBV6-5 to TRBJ2-7, with 7 nucleotides matching TRBD2. The CDR3 spans 15 residues. J lost 5 bases, V lost 5 bases, and 12 bases had no gene match. Per the germline V gene, CDR1 is MNHEY and CDR2 is SVGAGI. The CDR3 DNA follows: TGTGCCAGCAGTCAACATGCGGGAGAGTCCAACGAGCAGTACTTC. Protein product: CASSQHAGESNEQYF.

This clonotype was detected many times. The chain employs TRBV11-2 and TRBJ2-7; 8 bases align to TRBD2. The length of the CDR3 is 18 residues. V lost 4 bases, J lost 6 bases, and 20 bases stayed unmatched. In germline, CDR1 is SGHAT, CDR2 FQNNGV. The CDR3 region is CASSSRGVTGPRSTEQYF. CDR3 DNA sequence: TGTGCCAGCAGCTCGCGGGGGGTGACGGGCCCCAGGTCGACCGAGCAGTACTTC.

This clonotype has ten or more counts. CDR3 nucleotide sequence: TGTGCCAGCAGCGGCGACGGCAACTATGGCTACACCTTC. Translating it yields CASSGDGNYGYTF. This chain uses TRBV11-2 with TRBJ1-2; no firm D call. From germline, CDR1 is SGHAT and CDR2 FQNNGV. Trimming stripped 5 bases from V and 2 bases from J, with 9 bases between. CDR3 length equals 13 residues.

As to this clonotype: A much bigger clone sits one base away, suggesting this may be a read error. The rearrangement links TRBV5-5 to TRBJ2-1, with 13 bases fitting TRBD2. Trimming removed 4 bases from V and 9 bases from J; junction bases left unmatched: 4. CDR1 is SGHKS, CDR2 YYEKEE, per germline (reference sequence). This CDR3 contains 14 residues. The CDR3 reads CASSLGTSGTEQFF. CDR3 in DNA: TGTGCCAGCAGCCTCGGGACTAGCGGGACTGAGCAGTTCTTC.

As to this clonotype: A single base separates this from a much larger clone, so it may be a read error. The rearrangement uses TRBV5-5 and TRBJ2-1; 15 nucleotides align to TRBD2. Germline V gives CDR1 SGHKS, CDR2 YYEKEE (reference sequence). The CDR3 is made up of 16 amino acids. CDR3: CPSSPPGLAGGDEQFF. CDR3 nucleotide sequence: TGTCCCAGCAGCCCCCCCGGACTAGCGGGAGGGGATGAGCAGTTCTTC.

This clonotype was seen ten or more times. The V call is TRBV9, the J call TRBJ2-1, with D uncertain. V was shortened by 4 bases and J by 0 bases, with 17 bases between the two germline ends. Per germline, CDR1 SGDLS and CDR2 YYNGEE. This CDR3 has 17 amino acids. CDR3 in DNA: TGTGCCAGCAGCCCGGATTCCCTTCCAAGCTCCTACAATGAGCAGTTCTTC. This translates into CASSPDSLPSSYNEQFF.

The chain links TRBV30 to TRBJ2-7; 12 bases are shared with TRBD2. CDR1 GTSNPN and CDR2 SVGIG come from the germline V gene (reference sequence). V lost 2 bases to trimming and J lost 6 bases; unmatched junction nucleotides: 8. The CDR3 is 15 residues long. The CDR3 loop is CAWSLKTSGSSEQYF. CDR3 DNA sequence: TGTGCCTGGAGTTTAAAGACTAGCGGGAGCTCCGAGCAGTACTTC. Full variable domain (remainder filled in from reference TRBV30 and TRBJ2-7): SQTIHQWPATLVQPVGSPLSLECTVEGTSNPNLYWYRQAAGRGLQLLFYSVGIGQISSEVPQNLSASRPQDRQFILSSKKLLLSDSGFYLCAWSLKTSGSSEQYFGPGTRLTVT.

Ten or more counts support this clonotype. The chain carries TRBV19 and TRBJ2-3; 14 positions agree with TRBD2. The V gene's germline CDR1 is LNHDA and CDR2 SQIVND (reference sequence). The CDR3 length is 15 residues. V shed 6 bases, J shed 7 bases, and the junction held 6 bases outside the gene matches. In DNA form, the CDR3 reads TGTGCCAGTAGGAAGGGACTAGCGGGAGTCCATACGCAGTATTTT. Protein: CASRKGLAGVHTQYF.